The 9 T cell receptor beta chains below all came from one sample that was sequenced in a study of cytomegalovirus exposure and HLA in healthy donors. The primer mix had 60 Vbeta and 13 Jbeta primers. Profiled with immunoSEQ multiplex PCR; TCRdb holds only in-frame clones, not every one. The sample comprises about 180,000 clones, about four fifths of which are singletons, and around 7% rests with the top ten. Sequencing input: PBMCs. These TCRs come from a man younger than 45 in good health and CMV-seropositive.

The chain is built from TRBV7-3 and TRBJ2-3; 14 bases map to TRBD2. The germline gives CDR1 SGHTA, CDR2 FQGTGA. This CDR3 has 16 amino acids. Trimming cost V 4 bases and J 6 bases; bases outside gene matches: 6. The CDR3 here is CASSSGLAGAKDTQYF. The CDR3 DNA sequence: TGTGCCAGCAGCTCGGGACTAGCGGGAGCCAAGGATACGCAGTATTTT.

This clone was counted a few times. V usage is TRBV5-1 and J usage is TRBJ1-4, with unresolved D. The CDR3 totals 11 residues. The germline V gene has CDR1 SGHRS and CDR2 YFSETQ. V lost 3 bases and J 6 bases, leaving 3 bases between the germline ends. The CDR3 spells CASSSDEKLFF. The DNA for the CDR3 is TGCGCCAGCAGCTCCGATGAAAAACTGTTTTTT. Filled out from reference TRBV5-1 and TRBJ1-4, the complete variable domain reads KAGVTQTPRYLIKTRGQQVTLSCSPISGHRSVSWYQQTPGQGLQFLFEYFSETQRNKGNFPGRFSGRQFSNSRSEMNVSTLELGDSALYLCASSSDEKLFFGSGTQLSVL.

The chain has TRBV4-1 and TRBJ1-1; TRBD1 is a possible D gene (6 bases). V was trimmed by 2 bases and J by 4 bases, leaving 11 bases between them. Germline assignment: CDR1 MGHRA and CDR2 YSYEKL. CDR3 length equals 14 residues. The CDR3 reads CASSQTQGSTEAFF. The CDR3 DNA sequence: TGCGCCAGCAGCCAAACACAGGGATCCACTGAAGCTTTCTTT.

Note on this clone: Other DNA sequences within the sample encode an identical CDR3. CDR3 in DNA: TGCGCCAGCAGCCTTATACCGGGACAGGGGGCAGAGACCCAGTACTTC. Residues: CASSLIPGQGAETQYF. This chain uses TRBV5-1 with TRBJ2-5; 12 positions agree with TRBD1. The CDR3 sequence is 16 residues long. With V trimmed by 4 bases and J by 4 bases, 8 bases remained unmatched. Germline CDR1 and CDR2: SGHRS and YFSETQ.

J is TRBJ2-7 and V is TRBV7-9; 9 nucleotides match TRBD2. The germline V gene encodes CDR1 SEHNR and CDR2 FQNEAQ (reference sequence). V dropped 5 bases and J dropped 5; count of bases not matched to a gene: 7. CDR3 length equals 14 residues. The CDR3 coding sequence is TGTGCCAGCAGCGGCCCCGGGACTAGCAACGAGCAGTACTTC. Residues: CASSGPGTSNEQYF.

This chain links TRBV7-3 with TRBJ2-3; 10 bases map to TRBD2. After removal of 4 bases from V and 5 bases from J, the junction contained 6 bases not matched to a gene. Looked up from germline, CDR1 is SGHTA and CDR2 is FQGTGA. There are 15 residues in the CDR3. The CDR3 nucleotides read TGTGCCAGCAGCTCAGCGGGACTAGCGATAGATACGCAGTATTTT. Translating gives CASSSAGLAIDTQYF.

This chain joins TRBV27 and TRBJ1-4; D may be TRBD1 (5 bases). The CDR3 runs 14 residues. V was pared by 5 bases and J by 4 bases, with 11 bases between. Germline-derived CDR1 and CDR2 are MNHEY and SMNVEV (reference sequence). The CDR3 sequence: CASSPRQYNEKLFF. DNA for the CDR3: TGTGCCAGCAGTCCTAGACAGTATAATGAAAAACTGTTTTTT.

CDR3: CAWSGTKFYNEQFF. The CDR3 region has the DNA TGTGCCTGGAGTGGGACTAAGTTCTACAATGAGCAGTTCTTC. The chain is built from TRBV30 and TRBJ2-1, with a tentative D call TRBD2 (6 bases). Trimming removed 1 base at V and 3 bases at J, with 10 bases between. This CDR3 is 14 amino acids long. The germline V gene has CDR1 GTSNPN and CDR2 SVGIG (reference sequence).

This chain joins TRBV7-9 and TRBJ2-7; 9 bases align to TRBD2. CDR1 and CDR2 (germline): SEHNR, FQNEAQ (reference sequence). This CDR3 contains 15 residues. The J segment lost 3 bases and the V segment lost 5 bases, leaving 8 bases of the junction unmatched. The CDR3 loop reads CASSRLAGGLYEQYF. CDR3 coding DNA: TGTGCCAGCAGCCGTCTTGCGGGGGGGCTCTACGAGCAGTACTTC.